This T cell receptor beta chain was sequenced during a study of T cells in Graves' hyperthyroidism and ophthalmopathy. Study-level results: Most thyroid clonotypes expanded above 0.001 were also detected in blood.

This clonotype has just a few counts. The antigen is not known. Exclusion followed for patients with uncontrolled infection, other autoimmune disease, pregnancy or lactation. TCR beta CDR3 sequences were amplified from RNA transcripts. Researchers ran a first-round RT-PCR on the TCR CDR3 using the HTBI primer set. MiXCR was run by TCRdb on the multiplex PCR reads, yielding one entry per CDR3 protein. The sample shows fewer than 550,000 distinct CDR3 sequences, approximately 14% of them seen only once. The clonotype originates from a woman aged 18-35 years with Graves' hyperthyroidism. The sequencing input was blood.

CDR3 bases: TGTGCCAGCAGTTTTGGGGCAGGGCATCAGCCCCAGCATTTT. It specifies CASSFGAGHQPQHF. The V and J genes are TRBV12-3 or TRBV12-4 and TRBJ1-5; D possibly corresponds to TRBD1 (5 bases). Trimming took 3 bases from V and 5 from J, leaving 11 bases between them. The CDR3 totals 14 residues.